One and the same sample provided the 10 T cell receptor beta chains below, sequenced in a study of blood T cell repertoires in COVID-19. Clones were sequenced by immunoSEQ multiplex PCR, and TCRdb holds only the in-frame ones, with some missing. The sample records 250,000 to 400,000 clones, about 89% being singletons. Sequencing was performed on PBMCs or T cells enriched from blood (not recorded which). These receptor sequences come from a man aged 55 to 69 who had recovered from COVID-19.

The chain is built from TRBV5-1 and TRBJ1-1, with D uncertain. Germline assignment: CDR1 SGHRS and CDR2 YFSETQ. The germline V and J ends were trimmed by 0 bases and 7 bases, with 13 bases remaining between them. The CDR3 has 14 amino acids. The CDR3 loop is CASSLAGSDDEAFF. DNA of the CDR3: TGCGCCAGCAGCTTGGCGGGGTCCGACGATGAAGCTTTCTTT.

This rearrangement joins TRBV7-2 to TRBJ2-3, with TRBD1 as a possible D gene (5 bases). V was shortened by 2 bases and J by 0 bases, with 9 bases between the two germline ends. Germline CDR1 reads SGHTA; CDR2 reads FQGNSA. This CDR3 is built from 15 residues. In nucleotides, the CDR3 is TGTGCCAGCAGCTTAAGGGGTTATAGCACAGATACGCAGTATTTT. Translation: CASSLRGYSTDTQYF.

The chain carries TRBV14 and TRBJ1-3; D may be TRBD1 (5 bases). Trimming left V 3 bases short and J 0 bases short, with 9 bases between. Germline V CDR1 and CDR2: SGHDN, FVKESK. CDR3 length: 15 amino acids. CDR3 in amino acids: CASSQVRASGNTIYF. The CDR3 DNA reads TGTGCCAGCAGCCAGGTCAGGGCCTCTGGAAACACCATATATTTT. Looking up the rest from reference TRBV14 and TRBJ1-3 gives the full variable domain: EAGVTQFPSHSVIEKGQTVTLRCDPISGHDNLYWYRRVMGKEIKFLLHFVKESKQDESGMPNNRFLAERTGGTYSTLKVQPAELEDSGVYFCASSQVRASGNTIYFGEGSWLTVV.

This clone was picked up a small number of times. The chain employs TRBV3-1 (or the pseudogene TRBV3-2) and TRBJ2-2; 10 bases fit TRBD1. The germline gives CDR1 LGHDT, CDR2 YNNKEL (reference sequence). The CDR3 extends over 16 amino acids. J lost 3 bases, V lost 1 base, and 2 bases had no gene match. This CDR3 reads CASSQAGTGDTGELFF. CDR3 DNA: TGTGCCAGCAGCCAAGCAGGGACAGGGGACACCGGGGAGCTGTTTTTT.

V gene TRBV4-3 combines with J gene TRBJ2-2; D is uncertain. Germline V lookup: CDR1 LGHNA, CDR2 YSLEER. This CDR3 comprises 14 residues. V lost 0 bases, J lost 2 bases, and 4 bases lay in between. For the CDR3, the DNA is TGCGCCAGCAGCCAAGATCCAAACACCGGGGAGCTGTTTTTT. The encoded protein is CASSQDPNTGELFF.

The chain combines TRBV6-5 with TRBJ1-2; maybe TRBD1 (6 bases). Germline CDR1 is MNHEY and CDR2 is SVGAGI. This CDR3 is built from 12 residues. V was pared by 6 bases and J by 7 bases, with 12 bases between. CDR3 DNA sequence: TGTGCCAGCAGCCCAGGGGCCGTTGGCTACACCTTC. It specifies CASSPGAVGYTF.

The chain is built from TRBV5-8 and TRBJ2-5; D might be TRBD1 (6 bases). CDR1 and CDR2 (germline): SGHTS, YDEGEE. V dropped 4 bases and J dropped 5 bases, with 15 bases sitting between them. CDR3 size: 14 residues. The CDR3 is CASSKYRVLETQYF. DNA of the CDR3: TGTGCCAGCAGCAAGTACAGGGTGCTGGAGACCCAGTACTTC. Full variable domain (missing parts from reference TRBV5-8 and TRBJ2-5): EAGVTQSPTHLIKTRGQQATLRCSPISGHTSVYWYQQALGLGLQFLLWYDEGEERNRGNFPPRFSGRQFPNYSSELNVNALELEDSALYLCASSKYRVLETQYFGPGTRLLVL.

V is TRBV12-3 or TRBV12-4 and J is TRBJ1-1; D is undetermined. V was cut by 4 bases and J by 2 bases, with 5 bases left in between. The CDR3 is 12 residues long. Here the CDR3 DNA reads TGTGCCAGCAGTTCCTTTAACACTGAAGCTTTCTTT. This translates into CASSSFNTEAFF.

The CDR3 sequence is CASSANPDSGHEQYF. CDR3 bases: TGCGCCAGCAGCGCGAACCCGGACAGCGGCCACGAGCAGTACTTC. This chain uses TRBV5-1 with TRBJ2-7; possible D gene TRBD1, 6 bases. The CDR3 has 15 amino acids. The V gene's germline CDR1 is SGHRS and CDR2 YFSETQ. V lost 4 bases and J 5 bases, leaving 19 bases between the germline ends.

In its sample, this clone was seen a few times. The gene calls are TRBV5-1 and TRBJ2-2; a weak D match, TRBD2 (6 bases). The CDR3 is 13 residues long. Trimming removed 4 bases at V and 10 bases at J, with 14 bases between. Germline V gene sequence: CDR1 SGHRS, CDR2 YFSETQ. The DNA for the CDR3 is TGCGCCAGCAGCCCGGACTGGGGGGAGGAGCTGTTTTTT. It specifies CASSPDWGEELFF.